This T cell receptor (beta chain) was observed in a study of shared clonotypes between healthy human individuals. Study results and limitations: Sharing of clonotypes among donors was expected to vary with sequencing depth. The study sampled only blood, and tissue repertoires likely differ. Non-shared clonotypes displayed generation probabilities falling below those of clonotypes present in all four donors.

Cells designated naive CD8 were CD45RO-negative and were positively selected for CCR7, with terminally differentiated effector memory CD45RA+ cells excluded. Healthy adults negative for HIV, lacking recent acute infections or vaccinations, served as donors. Turning to this clone: The antigen is unknown.

Profiled with immunoSEQ multiplex PCR; TCRdb holds only in-frame clones, not every one. Found here are about 1.9 million clones, approximately 92% of them singletons; the top ten hold more than 1.5%. Germline V gene lookup returns CDR1 MNHEY and CDR2 SVGAGI. The V and J ends lost 11 bases and 5 bases, in that order; junction bases with no gene match: 9. This CDR3 region has 13 residues. Specimen: naive CD8+ T cells from PBMCs. This receptor was taken from a man between 18 and 35 years old in good health. Some clones in this sample may be carry-over from other donors' samples. The chain links TRBV6-5 to TRBJ2-5; TRBD1 agrees at 9 bases. CDR3 bases: TGTGCCGGCCGGGGACAGGGTTACGAGACCCAGTACTTC. Protein product: CAGRGQGYETQYF.